This T cell receptor (beta chain) was sequenced for a study of cytotoxic CD8 clonotypes in ibrutinib-treated CLL. Overall study results and limits: Treatment left the uncommon public clonotypes either contracted or stable in frequency.

The method was immunoSEQ multiplex PCR; TCRdb's version includes in-frame clones alone and lacks a portion of them. The sample carries over 95,000 clones, approximately 58% recorded once. There are 16 residues in the CDR3. CDR1 is MGHDK and CDR2 is SYGVNS in the germline V gene. Unmatched junction bases numbered 7, after V lost 3 bases and J lost 1 base. Comments on this clone: Its antigen is not identified.

The clonotype originates from a human donor with chronic lymphocytic leukemia. The sample here was PBMCs, taken after 24 months of ibrutinib treatment. The chain uses TRBV25-1 and TRBJ2-3; 7 nucleotides match TRBD1. The CDR3 DNA sequence: TGTGCCAGCAGTGAGACCACAGGGGTGGGCACAGATACGCAGTATTTT. Translating gives CASSETTGVGTDTQYF.